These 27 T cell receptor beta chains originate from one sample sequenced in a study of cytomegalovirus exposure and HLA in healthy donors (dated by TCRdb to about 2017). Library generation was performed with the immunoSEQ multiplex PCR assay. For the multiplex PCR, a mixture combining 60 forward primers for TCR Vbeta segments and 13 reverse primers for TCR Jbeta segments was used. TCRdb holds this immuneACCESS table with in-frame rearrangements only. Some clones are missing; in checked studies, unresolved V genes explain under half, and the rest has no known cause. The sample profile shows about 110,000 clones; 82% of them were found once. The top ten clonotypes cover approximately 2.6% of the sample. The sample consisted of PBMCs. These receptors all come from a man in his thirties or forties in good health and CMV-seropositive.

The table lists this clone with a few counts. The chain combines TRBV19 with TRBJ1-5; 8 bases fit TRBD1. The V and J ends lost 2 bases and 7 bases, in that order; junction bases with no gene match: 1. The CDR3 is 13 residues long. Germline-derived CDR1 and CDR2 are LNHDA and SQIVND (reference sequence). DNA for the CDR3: TGTGCCAGTAGTATACAGGGGGCGCAGCCCCAGCATTTT. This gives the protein CASSIQGAQPQHF. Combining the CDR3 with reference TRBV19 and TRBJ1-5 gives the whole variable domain DGGITQSPKYLFRKEGQNVTLSCEQNLNHDAMYWYRQDPGQGLRLIYYSQIVNDFQKGDIAEGYSVSREKKESFPLTVTSAQKNPTAFYLCASSIQGAQPQHFGDGTRLSIL.

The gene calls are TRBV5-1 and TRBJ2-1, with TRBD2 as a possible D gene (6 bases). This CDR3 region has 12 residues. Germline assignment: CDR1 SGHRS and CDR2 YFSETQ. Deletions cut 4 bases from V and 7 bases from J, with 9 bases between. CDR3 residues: CASSLGGNEQFF. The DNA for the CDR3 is TGCGCCAGCAGCCTTGGGGGGAATGAGCAGTTCTTC.

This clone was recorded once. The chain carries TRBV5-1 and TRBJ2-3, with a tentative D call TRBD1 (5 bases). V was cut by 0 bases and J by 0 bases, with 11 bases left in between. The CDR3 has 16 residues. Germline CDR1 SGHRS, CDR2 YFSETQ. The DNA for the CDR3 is TGCGCCAGCAGCTTGGTCTCAGGGATGAGCACAGATACGCAGTATTTT. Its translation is CASSLVSGMSTDTQYF.

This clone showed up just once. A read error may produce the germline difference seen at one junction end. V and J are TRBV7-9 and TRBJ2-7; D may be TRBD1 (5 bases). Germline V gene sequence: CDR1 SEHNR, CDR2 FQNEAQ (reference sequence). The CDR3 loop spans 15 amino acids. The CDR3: CSSSNFQGTSYEQYF. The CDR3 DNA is TGTTCCAGCAGCAACTTCCAGGGAACCTCCTACGAGCAGTACTTC.

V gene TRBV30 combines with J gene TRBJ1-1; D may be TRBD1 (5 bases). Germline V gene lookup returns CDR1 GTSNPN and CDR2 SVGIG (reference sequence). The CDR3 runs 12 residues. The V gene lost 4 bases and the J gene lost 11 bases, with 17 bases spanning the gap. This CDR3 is CAWTGSMEYAFF. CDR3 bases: TGTGCCTGGACAGGGTCCATGGAGTACGCTTTCTTT. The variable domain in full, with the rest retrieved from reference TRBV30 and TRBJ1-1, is SQTIHQWPATLVQPVGSPLSLECTVEGTSNPNLYWYRQAAGRGLQLLFYSVGIGQISSEVPQNLSASRPQDRQFILSSKKLLLSDSGFYLCAWTGSMEYAFFGQGTRLTVV.

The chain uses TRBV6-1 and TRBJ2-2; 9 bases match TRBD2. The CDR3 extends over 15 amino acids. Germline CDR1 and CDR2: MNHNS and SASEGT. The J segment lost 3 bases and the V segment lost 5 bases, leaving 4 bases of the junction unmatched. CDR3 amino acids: CASSWGLADTGELFF. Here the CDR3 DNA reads TGTGCCAGCAGTTGGGGACTAGCAGACACCGGGGAGCTGTTTTTT.

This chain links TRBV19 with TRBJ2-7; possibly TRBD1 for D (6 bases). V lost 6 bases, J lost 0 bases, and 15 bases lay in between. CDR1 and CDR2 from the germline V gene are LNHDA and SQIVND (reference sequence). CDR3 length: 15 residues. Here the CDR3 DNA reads TGTGCCAGTAGGCCGACAGGCGCCGGCTCCTACGAGCAGTACTTC. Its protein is CASRPTGAGSYEQYF.

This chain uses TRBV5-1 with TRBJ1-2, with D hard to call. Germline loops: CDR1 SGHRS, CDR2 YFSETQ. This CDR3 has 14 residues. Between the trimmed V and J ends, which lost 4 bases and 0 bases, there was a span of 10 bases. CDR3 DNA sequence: TGCGCCAGCAGCCCAACGACAACTAACTATGGCTACACCTTC. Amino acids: CASSPTTTNYGYTF.

CDR3 nucleotides: TGTGCCAGCTCACCAGTCCGACTAGCGGGACAAGAGACCCAGTACTTC. Amino acids: CASSPVRLAGQETQYF. The chain couples TRBV18 to TRBJ2-5, with TRBD2 matching 11 bases. The germline V gene encodes CDR1 KGHSH and CDR2 LQKENI. V gave up 2 bases and J gave up 2 bases; unmatched junction bases: 4. The CDR3 contains 16 residues. Full variable domain (rest looked up from reference TRBV18 and TRBJ2-5): NAGVMQNPRHLVRRRGQEARLRCSPMKGHSHVYWYRQLPEEGLKFMVYLQKENIIDESGMPKERFSAEFPKEGPSILRIQQVVRGDSAAYFCASSPVRLAGQETQYFGPGTRLLVL.

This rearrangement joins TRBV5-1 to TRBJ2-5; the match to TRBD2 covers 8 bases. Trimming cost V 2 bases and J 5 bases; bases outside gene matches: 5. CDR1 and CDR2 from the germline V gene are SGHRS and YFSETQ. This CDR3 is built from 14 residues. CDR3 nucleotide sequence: TGCGCCAGCAGCTTTAGCGGGGTGCTGGAGACCCAGTACTTC. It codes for CASSFSGVLETQYF. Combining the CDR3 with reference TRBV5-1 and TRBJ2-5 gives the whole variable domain KAGVTQTPRYLIKTRGQQVTLSCSPISGHRSVSWYQQTPGQGLQFLFEYFSETQRNKGNFPGRFSGRQFSNSRSEMNVSTLELGDSALYLCASSFSGVLETQYFGPGTRLLVL.

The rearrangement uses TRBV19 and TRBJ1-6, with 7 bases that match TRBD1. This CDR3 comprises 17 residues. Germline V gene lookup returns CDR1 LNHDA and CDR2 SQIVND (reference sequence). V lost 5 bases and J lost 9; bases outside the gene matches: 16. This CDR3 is CASSSRTGDPVRSPLHF. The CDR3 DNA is TGTGCCAGTAGTTCTCGAACAGGGGACCCTGTTCGTTCACCCCTCCACTTT.

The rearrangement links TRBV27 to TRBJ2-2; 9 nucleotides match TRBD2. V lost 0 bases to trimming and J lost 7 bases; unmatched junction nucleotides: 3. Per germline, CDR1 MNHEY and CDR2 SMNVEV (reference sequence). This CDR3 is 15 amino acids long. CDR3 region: CASSLSAGGSGELFF. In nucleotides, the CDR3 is TGTGCCAGCAGTTTATCAGCGGGGGGAAGCGGGGAGCTGTTTTTT.

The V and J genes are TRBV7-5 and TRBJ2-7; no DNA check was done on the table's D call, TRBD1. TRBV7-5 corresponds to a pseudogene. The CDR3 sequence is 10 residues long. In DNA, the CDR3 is TGTGTCAGAAGCTTAGTTCAGGAGTACTTC. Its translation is CVRSLVQEYF.

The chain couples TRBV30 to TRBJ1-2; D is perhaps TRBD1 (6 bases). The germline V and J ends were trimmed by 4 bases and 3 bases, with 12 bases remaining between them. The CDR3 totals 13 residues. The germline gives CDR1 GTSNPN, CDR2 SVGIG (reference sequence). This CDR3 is CAWILGTHYGYTF. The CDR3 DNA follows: TGTGCCTGGATCCTCGGGACACACTATGGCTACACCTTC.

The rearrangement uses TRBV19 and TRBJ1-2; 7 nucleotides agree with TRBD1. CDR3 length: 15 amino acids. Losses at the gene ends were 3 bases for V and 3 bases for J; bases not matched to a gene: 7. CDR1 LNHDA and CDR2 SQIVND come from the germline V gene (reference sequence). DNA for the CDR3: TGTGCCAGTAGTATTTCAGCGACAGGGCACTATGGCTACACCTTC. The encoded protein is CASSISATGHYGYTF.

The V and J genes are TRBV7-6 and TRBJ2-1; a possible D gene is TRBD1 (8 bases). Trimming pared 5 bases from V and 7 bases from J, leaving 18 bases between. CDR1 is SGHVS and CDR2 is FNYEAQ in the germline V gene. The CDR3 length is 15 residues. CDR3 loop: CASSRGGGQANEQFF. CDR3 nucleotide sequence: TGTGCCAGCAGCCGAGGGGGGGGACAGGCGAATGAGCAGTTCTTC.

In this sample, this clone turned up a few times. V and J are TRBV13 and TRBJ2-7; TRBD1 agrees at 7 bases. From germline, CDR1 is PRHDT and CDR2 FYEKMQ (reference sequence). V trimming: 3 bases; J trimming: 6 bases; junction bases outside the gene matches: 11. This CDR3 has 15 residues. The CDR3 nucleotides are TGTGCCAGCAGCTTCAAAGACAGGGTCAAATCCGAGCAGTACTTC. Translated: CASSFKDRVKSEQYF.

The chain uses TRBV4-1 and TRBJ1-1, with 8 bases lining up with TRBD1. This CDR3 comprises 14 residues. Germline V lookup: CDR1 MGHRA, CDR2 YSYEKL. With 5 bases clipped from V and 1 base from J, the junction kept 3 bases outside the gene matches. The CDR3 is CASSAGQGNTEAFF. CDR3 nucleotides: TGCGCCAGCAGCGCTGGACAGGGGAACACTGAAGCTTTCTTT.

CDR3 region: CASSPSVRDSNQPQHF. In nucleotides, the CDR3 is TGTGCCAGCTCACCTAGCGTCCGGGATAGCAATCAGCCCCAGCATTTT. This chain links TRBV18 with TRBJ1-5; no clear D gene. Germline CDR1 is KGHSH and CDR2 is LQKENI. The CDR3 sequence is 16 residues long. With 3 bases removed from V and 0 bases from J, the gap between germline ends came to 12 bases.

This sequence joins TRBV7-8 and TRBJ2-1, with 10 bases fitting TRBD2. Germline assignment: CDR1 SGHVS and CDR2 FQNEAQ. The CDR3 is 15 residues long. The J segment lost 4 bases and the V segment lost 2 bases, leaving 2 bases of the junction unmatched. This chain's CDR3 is CASSLFSGGYNEQFF. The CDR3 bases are TGTGCCAGCAGCTTATTTAGCGGGGGGTACAATGAGCAGTTCTTC. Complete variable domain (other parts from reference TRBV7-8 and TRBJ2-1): GAGVSQSPRYKVAKRGQDVALRCDPISGHVSLFWYQQALGQGPEFLTYFQNEAQLDKSGLPSDRFFAERPEGSVSTLKIQRTQQEDSAVYLCASSLFSGGYNEQFFGPGTRLTVL.

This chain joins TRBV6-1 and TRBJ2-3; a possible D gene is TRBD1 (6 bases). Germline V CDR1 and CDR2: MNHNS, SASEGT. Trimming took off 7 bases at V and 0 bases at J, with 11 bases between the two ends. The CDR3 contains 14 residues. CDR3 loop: CASMSGQSTDTQYF. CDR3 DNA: TGTGCCAGCATGTCTGGACAGAGCACAGATACGCAGTATTTT.

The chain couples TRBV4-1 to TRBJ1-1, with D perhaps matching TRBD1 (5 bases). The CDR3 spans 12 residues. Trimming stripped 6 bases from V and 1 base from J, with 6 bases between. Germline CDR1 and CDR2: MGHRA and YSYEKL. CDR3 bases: TGCGCCAGCAGAGACAGGAACACTGAAGCTTTCTTT. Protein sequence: CASRDRNTEAFF.

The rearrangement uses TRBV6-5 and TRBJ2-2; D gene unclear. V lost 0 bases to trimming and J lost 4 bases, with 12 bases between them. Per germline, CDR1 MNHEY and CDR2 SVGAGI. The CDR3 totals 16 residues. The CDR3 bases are TGTGCCAGCAGTTACTCTCGGCAGGCATTCACCGGGGAGCTGTTTTTT. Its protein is CASSYSRQAFTGELFF.

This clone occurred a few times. The CDR3 coding sequence is TGTGCCAGCAGGATGAGACTAGCGGGGGGCGTTAGCTCCTACGAGCAGTACTTC. The encoded protein is CASRMRLAGGVSSYEQYF. The chain has TRBV27 and TRBJ2-7, with 13 bases identical to TRBD2. The V segment lost 6 bases and the J segment 0 bases; nucleotides outside the gene matches: 11. Germline V lookup: CDR1 MNHEY, CDR2 SMNVEV (reference sequence). The CDR3 contains 18 residues.

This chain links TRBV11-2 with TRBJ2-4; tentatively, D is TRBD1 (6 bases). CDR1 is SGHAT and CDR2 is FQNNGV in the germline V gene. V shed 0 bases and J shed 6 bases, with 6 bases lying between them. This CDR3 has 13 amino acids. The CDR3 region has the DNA TGTGCCAGCAGCTTAGAAGGGGGAAACATTCAGTACTTC. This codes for CASSLEGGNIQYF.

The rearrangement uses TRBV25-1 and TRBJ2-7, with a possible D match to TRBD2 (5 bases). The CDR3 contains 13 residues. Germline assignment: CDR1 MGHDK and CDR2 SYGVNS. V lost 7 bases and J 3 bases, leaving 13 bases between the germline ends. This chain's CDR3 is CASIQTGNYEQYF. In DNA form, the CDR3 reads TGTGCCAGCATCCAGACGGGAAACTACGAGCAGTACTTC.

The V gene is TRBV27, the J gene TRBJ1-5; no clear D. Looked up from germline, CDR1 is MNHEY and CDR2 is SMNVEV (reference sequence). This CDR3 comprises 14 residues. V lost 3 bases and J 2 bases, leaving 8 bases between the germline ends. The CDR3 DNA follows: TGTGCCAGCAGTTTTATCGGGGGCAATCAGCCCCAGCATTTT. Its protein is CASSFIGGNQPQHF.